The following is a T cell receptor beta chain sequence with its context. V was pared by 9 bases and J by 2 bases, with 20 bases between. CDR3 length: 16 amino acids. The sample originates from a study of blood T cells in healthy people across ages. For the second PCR, which ran for roughly 6 to 12 cycles, a sample-barcoded 5' primer and a J-beta primer mix were used. All cDNA molecules were each tagged by a template-switch adaptor with 12 random nucleotides. Via MiXCR, TCRdb re-called the 5' RACE reads, giving one row per CDR3 protein. Of around 800,000 distinct CDR3 sequences listed, about half were seen once; the top ten hold less than 20%.

The V gene is TRBV12-3 or TRBV12-4, the J gene TRBJ1-5, with TRBD1 as a possible D gene (6 bases). The receptor's source is a man older than 75 in good health. Sequenced material: blood. The DNA of the CDR3 is TGTGCCAGTAGTACAGGGACACCGAGAGGCAATCAGCCCCAGCATTTT. Translation: CASSTGTPRGNQPQHF.